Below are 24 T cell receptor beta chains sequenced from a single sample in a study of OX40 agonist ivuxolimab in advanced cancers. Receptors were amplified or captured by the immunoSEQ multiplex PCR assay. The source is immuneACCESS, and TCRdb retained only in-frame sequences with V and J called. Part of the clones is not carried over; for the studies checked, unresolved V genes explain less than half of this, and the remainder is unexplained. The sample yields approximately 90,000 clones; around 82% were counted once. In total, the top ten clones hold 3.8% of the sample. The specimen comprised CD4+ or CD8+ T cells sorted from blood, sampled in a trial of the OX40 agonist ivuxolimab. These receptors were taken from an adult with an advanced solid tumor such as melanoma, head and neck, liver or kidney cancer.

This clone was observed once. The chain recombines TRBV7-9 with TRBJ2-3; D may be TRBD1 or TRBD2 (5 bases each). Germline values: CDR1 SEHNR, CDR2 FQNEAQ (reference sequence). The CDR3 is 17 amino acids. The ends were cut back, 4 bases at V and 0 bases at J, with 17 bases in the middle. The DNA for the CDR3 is TGTGCCAGCAGCTCCCTACGGGACGAAGCTAGCACAGATACGCAGTATTTT. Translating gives CASSSLRDEASTDTQYF.

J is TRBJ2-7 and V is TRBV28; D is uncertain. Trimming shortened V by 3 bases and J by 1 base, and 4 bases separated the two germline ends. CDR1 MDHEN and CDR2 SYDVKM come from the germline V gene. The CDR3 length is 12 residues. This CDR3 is CASSFISYEQYF. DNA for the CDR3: TGTGCCAGCAGTTTTATTTCCTACGAGCAGTACTTC.

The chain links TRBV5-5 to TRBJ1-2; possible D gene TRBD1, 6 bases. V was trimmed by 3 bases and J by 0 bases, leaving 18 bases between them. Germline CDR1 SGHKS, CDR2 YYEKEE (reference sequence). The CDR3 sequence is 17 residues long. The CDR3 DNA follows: TGTGCCAGCAGCTCCGGAGGGGGGGACACGCCTAACTATGGCTACACCTTC. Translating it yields CASSSGGGDTPNYGYTF.

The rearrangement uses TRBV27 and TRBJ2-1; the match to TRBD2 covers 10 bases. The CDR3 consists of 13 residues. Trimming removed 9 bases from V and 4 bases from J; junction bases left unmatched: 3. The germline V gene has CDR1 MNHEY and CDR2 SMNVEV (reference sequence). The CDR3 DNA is TGTGCCAGTAGGACTAGCGGATACAATGAGCAGTTCTTC. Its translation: CASRTSGYNEQFF.

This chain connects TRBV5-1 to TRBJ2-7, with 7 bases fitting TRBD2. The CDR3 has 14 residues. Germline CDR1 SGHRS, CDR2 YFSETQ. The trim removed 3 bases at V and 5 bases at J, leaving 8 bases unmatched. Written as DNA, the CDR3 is TGCGCCAGCAGCTCGGAAGGACTAGACCACGAGCAGTACTTC. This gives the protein CASSSEGLDHEQYF.

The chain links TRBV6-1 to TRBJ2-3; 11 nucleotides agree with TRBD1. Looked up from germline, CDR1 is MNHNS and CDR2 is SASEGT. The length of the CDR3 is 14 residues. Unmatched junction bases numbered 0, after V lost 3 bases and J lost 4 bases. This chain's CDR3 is CASSEGQGADTQYF. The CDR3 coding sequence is TGTGCCAGCAGTGAGGGACAGGGGGCAGATACGCAGTATTTT.

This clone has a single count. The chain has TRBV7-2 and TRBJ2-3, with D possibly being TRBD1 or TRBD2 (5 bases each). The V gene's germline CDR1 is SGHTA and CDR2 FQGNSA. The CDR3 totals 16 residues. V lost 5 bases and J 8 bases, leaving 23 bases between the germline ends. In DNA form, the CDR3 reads TGTGCCAGCAGCCTGGTGTCAGGGACCCTGCATAGTACGCAGTATTTT. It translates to CASSLVSGTLHSTQYF.

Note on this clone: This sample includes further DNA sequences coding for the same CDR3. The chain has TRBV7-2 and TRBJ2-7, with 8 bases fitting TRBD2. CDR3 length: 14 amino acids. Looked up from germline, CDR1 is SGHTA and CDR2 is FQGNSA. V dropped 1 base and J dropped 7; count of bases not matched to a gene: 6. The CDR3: CASSLVRGGREQYF. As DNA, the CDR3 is TGTGCCAGCAGCTTAGTACGGGGGGGGCGAGAGCAGTACTTC.

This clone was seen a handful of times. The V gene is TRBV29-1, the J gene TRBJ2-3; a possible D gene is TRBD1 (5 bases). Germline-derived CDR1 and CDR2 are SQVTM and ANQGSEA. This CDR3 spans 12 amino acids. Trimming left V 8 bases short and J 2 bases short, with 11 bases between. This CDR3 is CSLWGHTDTQYF. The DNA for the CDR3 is TGCAGCTTATGGGGCCACACAGATACGCAGTATTTT.

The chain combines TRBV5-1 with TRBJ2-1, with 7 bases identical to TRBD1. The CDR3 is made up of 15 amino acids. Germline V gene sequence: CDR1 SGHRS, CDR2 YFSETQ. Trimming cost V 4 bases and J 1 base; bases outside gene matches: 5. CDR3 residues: CASSDQGESYNEQFF. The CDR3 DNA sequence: TGCGCCAGCAGCGATCAGGGGGAGTCCTACAATGAGCAGTTCTTC.

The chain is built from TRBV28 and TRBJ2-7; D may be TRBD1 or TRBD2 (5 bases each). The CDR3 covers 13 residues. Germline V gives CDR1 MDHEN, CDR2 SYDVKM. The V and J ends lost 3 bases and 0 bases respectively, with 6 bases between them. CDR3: CASSLGTSYEQYF. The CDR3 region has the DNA TGTGCCAGCAGTTTGGGGACCTCCTACGAGCAGTACTTC.

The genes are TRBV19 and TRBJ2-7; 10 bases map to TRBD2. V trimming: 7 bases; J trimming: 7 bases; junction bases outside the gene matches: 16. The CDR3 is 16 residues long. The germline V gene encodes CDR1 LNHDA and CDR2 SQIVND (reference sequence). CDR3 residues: CASTIEFVAGGREQYF. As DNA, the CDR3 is TGTGCCAGTACCATTGAGTTTGTAGCGGGAGGACGTGAGCAGTACTTC.

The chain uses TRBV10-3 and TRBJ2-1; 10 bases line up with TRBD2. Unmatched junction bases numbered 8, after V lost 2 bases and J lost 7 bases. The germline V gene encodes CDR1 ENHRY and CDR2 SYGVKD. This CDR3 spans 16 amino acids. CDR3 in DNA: TGTGCCATCAGTGAGGAGCTAGCGGGAGTCAAGAATGAGCAGTTCTTC. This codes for CAISEELAGVKNEQFF.

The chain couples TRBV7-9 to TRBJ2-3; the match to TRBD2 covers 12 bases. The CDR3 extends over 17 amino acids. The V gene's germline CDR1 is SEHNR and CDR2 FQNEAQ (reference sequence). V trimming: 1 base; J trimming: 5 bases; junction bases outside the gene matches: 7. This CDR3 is CASSLGLTSGSQDTQYF. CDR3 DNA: TGTGCCAGCAGCTTAGGCCTGACTAGCGGGAGTCAAGATACGCAGTATTTT.

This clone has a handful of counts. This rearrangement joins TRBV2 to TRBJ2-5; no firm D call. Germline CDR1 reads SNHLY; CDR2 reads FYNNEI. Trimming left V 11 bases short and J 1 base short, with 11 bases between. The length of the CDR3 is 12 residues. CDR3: CAATPGQETQYF. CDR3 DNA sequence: TGTGCCGCTACCCCGGGCCAAGAGACCCAGTACTTC.

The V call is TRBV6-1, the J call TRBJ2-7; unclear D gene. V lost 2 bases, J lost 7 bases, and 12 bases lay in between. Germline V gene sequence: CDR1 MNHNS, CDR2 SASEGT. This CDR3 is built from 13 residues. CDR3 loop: CASSEPDLGEQYF. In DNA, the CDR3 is TGTGCCAGCAGTGAACCTGATCTTGGGGAGCAGTACTTC.

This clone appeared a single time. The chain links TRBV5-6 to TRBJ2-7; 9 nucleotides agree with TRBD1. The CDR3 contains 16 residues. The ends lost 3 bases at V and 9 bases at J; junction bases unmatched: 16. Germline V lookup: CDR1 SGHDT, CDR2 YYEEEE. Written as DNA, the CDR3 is TGTGCCAGCAGCTCAGTGGGGGGACAGGGTGAATATGGGCAGTACTTC. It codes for CASSSVGGQGEYGQYF.

This CDR3 reads CASSLLAGDDEQFF. The CDR3 region has the DNA TGTGCCAGCAGCCTACTAGCGGGAGACGACGAGCAGTTCTTC. The chain has TRBV7-3 and TRBJ2-1, with 11 bases aligning to TRBD2. Germline CDR1 SGHTA, CDR2 FQGTGA. The CDR3 contains 14 residues. Germline trimming cut 5 bases from V and 10 bases from J; bases unmatched to any gene: 7.

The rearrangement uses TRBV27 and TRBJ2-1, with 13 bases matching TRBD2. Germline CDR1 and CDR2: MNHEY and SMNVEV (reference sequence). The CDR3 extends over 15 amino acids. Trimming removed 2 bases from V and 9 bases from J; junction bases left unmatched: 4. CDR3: CASSLGTSGVGEQFF. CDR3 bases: TGTGCCAGCAGTTTAGGGACTAGCGGGGTAGGTGAGCAGTTCTTC.

The CDR3 region has the DNA TGTGCCAGCAGCGTAGGGACGGGAGTTCCAAGTGGGCAGTTCTTC. As protein: CASSVGTGVPSGQFF. The chain is built from TRBV9 and TRBJ2-1; D possibly corresponds to TRBD2 (6 bases). The CDR3 extends over 15 amino acids. Germline V gene lookup returns CDR1 SGDLS and CDR2 YYNGEE. Trimming took off 0 bases at V and 12 bases at J, with 19 bases between the two ends.

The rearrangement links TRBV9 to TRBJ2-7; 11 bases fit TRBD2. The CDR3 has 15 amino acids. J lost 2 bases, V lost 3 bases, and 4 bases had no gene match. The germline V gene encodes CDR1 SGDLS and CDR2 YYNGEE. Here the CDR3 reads CASSAGTSGTYEQYF. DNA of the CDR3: TGTGCCAGCAGCGCAGGGACTAGCGGAACCTACGAGCAGTACTTC.

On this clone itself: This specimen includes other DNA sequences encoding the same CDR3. DNA of the CDR3: TGTGCCAGCAGCCGGGGGGAGACCCAGTACTTC. The encoded protein is CASSRGETQYF. The chain carries TRBV9 and TRBJ2-5; perhaps TRBD2 as D (6 bases). CDR3 size: 11 residues. Germline V lookup: CDR1 SGDLS, CDR2 YYNGEE. V was pared by 4 bases and J by 5 bases, with 6 bases between.

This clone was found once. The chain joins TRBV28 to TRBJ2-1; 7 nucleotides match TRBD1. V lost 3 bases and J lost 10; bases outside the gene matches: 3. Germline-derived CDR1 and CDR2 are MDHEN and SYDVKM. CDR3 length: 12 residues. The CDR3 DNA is TGTGCCAGCAGTTTCCGACAGGGAGAGCAGTTCTTC. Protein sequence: CASSFRQGEQFF.

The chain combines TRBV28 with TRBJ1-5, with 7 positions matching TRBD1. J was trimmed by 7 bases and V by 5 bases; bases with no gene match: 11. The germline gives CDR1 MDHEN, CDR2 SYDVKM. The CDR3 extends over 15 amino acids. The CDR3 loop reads CASSEDREGDQPQHF. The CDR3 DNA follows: TGTGCCAGCAGTGAAGACAGGGAAGGGGACCAGCCCCAGCATTTT.